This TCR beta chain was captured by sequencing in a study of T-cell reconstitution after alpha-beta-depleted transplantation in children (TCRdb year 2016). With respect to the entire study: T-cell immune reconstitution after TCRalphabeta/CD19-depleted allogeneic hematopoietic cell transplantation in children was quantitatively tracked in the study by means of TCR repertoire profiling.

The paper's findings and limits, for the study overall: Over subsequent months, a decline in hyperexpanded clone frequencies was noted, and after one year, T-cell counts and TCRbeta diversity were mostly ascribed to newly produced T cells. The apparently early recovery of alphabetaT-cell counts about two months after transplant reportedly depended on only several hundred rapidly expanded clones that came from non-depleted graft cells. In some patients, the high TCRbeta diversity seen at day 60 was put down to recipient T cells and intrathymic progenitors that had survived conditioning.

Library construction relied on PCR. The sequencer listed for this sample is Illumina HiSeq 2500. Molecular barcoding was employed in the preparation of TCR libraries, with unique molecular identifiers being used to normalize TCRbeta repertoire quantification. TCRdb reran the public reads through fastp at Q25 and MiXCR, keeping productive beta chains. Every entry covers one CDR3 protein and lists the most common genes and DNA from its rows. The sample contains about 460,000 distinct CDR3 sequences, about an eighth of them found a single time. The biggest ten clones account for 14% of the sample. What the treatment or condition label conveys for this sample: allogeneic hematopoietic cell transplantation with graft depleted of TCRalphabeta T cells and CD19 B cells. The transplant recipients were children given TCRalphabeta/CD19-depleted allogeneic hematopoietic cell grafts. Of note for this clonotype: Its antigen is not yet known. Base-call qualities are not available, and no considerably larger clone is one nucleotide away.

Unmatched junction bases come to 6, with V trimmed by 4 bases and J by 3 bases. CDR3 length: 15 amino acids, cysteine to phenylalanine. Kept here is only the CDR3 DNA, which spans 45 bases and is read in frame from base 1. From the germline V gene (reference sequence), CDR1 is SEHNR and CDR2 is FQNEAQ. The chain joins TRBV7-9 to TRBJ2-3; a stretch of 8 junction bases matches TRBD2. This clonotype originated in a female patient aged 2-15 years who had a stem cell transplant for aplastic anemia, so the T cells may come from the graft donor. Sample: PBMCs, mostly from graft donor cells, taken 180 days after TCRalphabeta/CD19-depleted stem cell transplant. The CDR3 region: CASSSSGRRTDTQYF. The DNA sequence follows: TGTGCCAGCAGCTCCAGCGGGAGAAGGACAGATACGCAGTATTTT.